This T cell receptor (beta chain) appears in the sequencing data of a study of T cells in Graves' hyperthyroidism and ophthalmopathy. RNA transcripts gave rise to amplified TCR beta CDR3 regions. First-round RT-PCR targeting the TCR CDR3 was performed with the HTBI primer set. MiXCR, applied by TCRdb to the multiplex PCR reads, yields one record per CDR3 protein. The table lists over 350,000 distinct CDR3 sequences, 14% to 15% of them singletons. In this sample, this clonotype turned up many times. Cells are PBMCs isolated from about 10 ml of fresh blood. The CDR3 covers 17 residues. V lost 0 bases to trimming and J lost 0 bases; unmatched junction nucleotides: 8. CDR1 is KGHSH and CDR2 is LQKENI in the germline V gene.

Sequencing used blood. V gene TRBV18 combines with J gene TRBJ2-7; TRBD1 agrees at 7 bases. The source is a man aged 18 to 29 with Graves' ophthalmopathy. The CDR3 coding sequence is TGTGCCAGCTCACCACCTACACAGGGGACCGTCTCCTACGAGCAGTACTTC. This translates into CASSPPTQGTVSYEQYF.